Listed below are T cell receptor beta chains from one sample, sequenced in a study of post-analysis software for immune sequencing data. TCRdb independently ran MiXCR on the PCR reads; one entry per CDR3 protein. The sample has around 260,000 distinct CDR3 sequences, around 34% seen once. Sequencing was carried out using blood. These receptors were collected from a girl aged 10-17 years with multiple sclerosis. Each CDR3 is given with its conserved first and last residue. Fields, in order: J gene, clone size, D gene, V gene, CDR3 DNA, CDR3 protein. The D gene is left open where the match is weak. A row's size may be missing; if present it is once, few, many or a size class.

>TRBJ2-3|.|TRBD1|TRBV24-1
TGTGCCACCAGTGACCCCGCCGCGGACAGGGGTGATACGCAGTATTTT
CATSDPAADRGDTQYF
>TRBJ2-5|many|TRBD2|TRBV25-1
TGTGCCAGCAGTACTAGCGGTCATCAAGAGACCCAGTACTTC
CASSTSGHQETQYF
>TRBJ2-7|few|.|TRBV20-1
TGCAGTGCTAGTCGCGCAGGGTCCTACGAGCAGTACTTC
CSASRAGSYEQYF
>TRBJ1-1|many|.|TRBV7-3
TGTGCCAGCAGCTCGAACCGGGGAAACACTGAAGCTTTCTTT
CASSSNRGNTEAFF
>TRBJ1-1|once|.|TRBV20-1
TGCAGTGCCCCCAGGGGACTATTAATGAACACTGAAGCTTTCTTT
CSAPRGLLMNTEAFF
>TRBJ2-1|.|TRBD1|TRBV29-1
TGCAGCGTTGAAAGGGACAGGGGCGATGAGCAGTTCTTC
CSVERDRGDEQFF
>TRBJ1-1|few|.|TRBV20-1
TGCAGTGCCCGACCCCTGGCAGGGCCGAACACTGAAGCTTTCTTT
CSARPLAGPNTEAFF
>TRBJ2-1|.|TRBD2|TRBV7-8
TGTGCCAGCAGCCGAACGGGGCTAGCGGGGGGGCGCTCCTACAATGAGCAGTTCTTC
CASSRTGLAGGRSYNEQFF
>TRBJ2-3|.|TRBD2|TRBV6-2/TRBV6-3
TGTGCCAGCAGTCCCTCCTTAGGGGAGGGGGATACGCAGTATTTT
CASSPSLGEGDTQYF
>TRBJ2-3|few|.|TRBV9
TGTGCCAGCAGCGCGGCCCGAACCACAGATACGCAGTATTTT
CASSAARTTDTQYF
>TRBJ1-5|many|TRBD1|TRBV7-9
TGTGCCAGCAGCTCAAAACAGGGGATAAGGTCTGAGCAGCCCCAGCATTTT
CASSSKQGIRSEQPQHF
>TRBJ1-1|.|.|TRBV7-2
TGTGCCAGCAGCTTACAAAACAAAGCTTTCTTT
CASSLQNKAFF
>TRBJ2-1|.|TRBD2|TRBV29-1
TGCAGCGTTGAAGCCGGGGGGATGGCCTACAATGAGCAGTTCTTC
CSVEAGGMAYNEQFF
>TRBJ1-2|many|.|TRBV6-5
TGTGCCAGCAGTTACCAGCCCGCTAACTATGGCTACACCTTC
CASSYQPANYGYTF
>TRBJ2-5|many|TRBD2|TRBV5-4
TGTGCCAGCACTCGGACTAGCGGGAGGGCTGGGGTGACCCAGTACTTC
CASTRTSGRAGVTQYF
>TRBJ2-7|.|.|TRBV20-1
TGCAGTGCTAGTATATACAGCCTGGGGAAATCCTACGAGCAGTACTTC
CSASIYSLGKSYEQYF
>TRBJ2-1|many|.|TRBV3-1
TGTGCCAGCAGCCAAGGAGAGGGCTCCTACAATGAGCAGTTCTTC
CASSQGEGSYNEQFF
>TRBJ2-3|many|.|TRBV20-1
TGCAGTGCTAGACGGGACACCCGGAGAGCAGATACGCAGTATTTT
CSARRDTRRADTQYF
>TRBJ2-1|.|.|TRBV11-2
TGTGCCAGCAGCTCCGACAGACGCAATGAGCAGTTCTTC
CASSSDRRNEQFF
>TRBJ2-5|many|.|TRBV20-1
TGCAGTGCTAGGAAAGAGACCCAGTACTTC
CSARKETQYF